This T cell receptor (beta chain) was retrieved from a study of blood T cells in healthy people across ages. Study details: The template switching approach captured approximately one barcoded beta molecule for every two T cells. Notes on the study in general: While age rose, TCR beta diversity per million T cells dropped in a roughly linear way. Unsorted PBMCs ruled out conclusive naive versus antigen-experienced comparison.

The second PCR ran roughly 6 to 11 cycles with a sample-barcoded 5' primer and J-beta primers. In TCRdb, the 5' RACE reads were re-called with MiXCR into one record per CDR3 protein. This table has some 640,000 distinct CDR3 sequences, under 30% appearing once. As regards this clonotype: Its target is unknown.

The individuals who served as donors were healthy Caucasians living in Russia, aged about 6 to 95. This CDR3 is 16 amino acids long. This chain links TRBV21-1 with TRBJ2-5; the table calls TRBD1, which could not be checked here. TRBV21-1 has pseudogene status. The receptor's source is a woman older than 75 in good health. The sample consisted of blood. The DNA for the CDR3 is TGTGCCAGCAGCACGTTGGACAGGGGGCAGTTAGAGACCCAGTACTTC. It codes for CASSTLDRGQLETQYF.